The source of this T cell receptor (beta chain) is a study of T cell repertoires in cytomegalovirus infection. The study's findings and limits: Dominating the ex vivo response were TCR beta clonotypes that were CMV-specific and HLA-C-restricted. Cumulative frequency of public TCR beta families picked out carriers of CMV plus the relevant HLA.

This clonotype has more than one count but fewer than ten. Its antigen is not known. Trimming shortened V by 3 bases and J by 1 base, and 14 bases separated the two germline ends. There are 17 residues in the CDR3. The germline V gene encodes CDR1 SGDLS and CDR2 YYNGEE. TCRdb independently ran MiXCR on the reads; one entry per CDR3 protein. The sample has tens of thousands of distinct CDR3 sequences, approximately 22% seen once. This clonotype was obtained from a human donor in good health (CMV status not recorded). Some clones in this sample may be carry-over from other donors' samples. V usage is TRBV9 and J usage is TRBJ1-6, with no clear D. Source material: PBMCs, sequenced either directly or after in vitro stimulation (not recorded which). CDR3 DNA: TGTGCCAGCAGCGGAGGTCTGGGGAGGTCCTATAATTCACCCCTCCACTTT. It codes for CASSGGLGRSYNSPLHF. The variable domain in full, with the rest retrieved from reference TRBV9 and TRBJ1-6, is DSGVTQTPKHLITATGQRVTLRCSPRSGDLSVYWYQQSLDQGLQFLIQYYNGEERAKGNILERFSAQQFPDLHSELNLSSLELGDSALYFCASSGGLGRSYNSPLHFGNGTRLTVT.